This TCR beta chain is drawn from a study of identical twins. Study outcomes and limitations: The authors drew conclusions from cross-sectional statistical analysis rather than following the same donors. It was possible that invariant MAIT and iNKT cells partly confounded the zero-insertion analyses.

A single record per CDR3 protein comes from TCRdb applying MiXCR to the 5' RACE reads. The table lists 550,000 to 700,000 distinct CDR3 sequences, 9.5% to 10% of them singletons. V shed 9 bases and J shed 0 bases, with 18 bases lying between them. Germline V gene data show CDR1 as LNHDA and CDR2 as SQIVND (reference sequence). The CDR3 covers 16 residues. Note on this clonotype: Its antigen is undetermined.

In addition, the sample was reused for a study of yellow fever vaccine responses in identical twins.

The origin of this receptor is a woman younger than 35 in good health. Sample: PBMCs. This chain joins TRBV19 and TRBJ1-3; D is perhaps TRBD1 (6 bases). The CDR3 DNA is TGTGCCAGCCGATCCGGGACAAGGCTCTCTGGAAACACCATATATTTT. Its protein is CASRSGTRLSGNTIYF.